This is a list of T cell receptor beta chains from one sample in a study of blood T cell repertoires in COVID-19. Measured with immunoSEQ multiplex PCR; TCRdb has only the in-frame clones, and not every one. The table includes 90,000 or so clones, 72% detected once. Material: peripheral blood. All receptors come from a woman in her sixties in a cohort sampled during active or convalescent COVID-19. Each CDR3 is given with its conserved first and last residue.

CDR3aa: CASSRTQGGRVGYTF
v_gene: TRBV27
j_gene: TRBJ1-2

CDR3aa: CASSLVGLEGNTIYF
v_gene: TRBV5-4
j_gene: TRBJ1-3

CDR3aa: CASSAQINQPQHF
v_gene: TRBV10-2
j_gene: TRBJ1-5

CDR3aa: CASSPAVEFYGYTF
v_gene: TRBV11-2
j_gene: TRBJ1-2

CDR3aa: CASSEEAGGKGFTYEQYF
v_gene: TRBV6-1
j_gene: TRBJ2-7

CDR3aa: CASSQVSQRGSGETQYF
v_gene: TRBV4-2
j_gene: TRBJ2-5

CDR3aa: CASSPGGYGANVLTF
v_gene: TRBV5-1
j_gene: TRBJ2-6

CDR3aa: CASSLGGPNYRVFSYEQYF
v_gene: TRBV5-1
j_gene: TRBJ2-7

CDR3aa: CASSTRDFKETQYF
v_gene: TRBV7-9
j_gene: TRBJ2-5

CDR3aa: CASSPQGAYEQYF
v_gene: TRBV4-1
j_gene: TRBJ2-7

CDR3aa: CASSQEGYVGGLNQPQHF
v_gene: TRBV3-1/TRBV3-2
j_gene: TRBJ1-5

CDR3aa: CSVLTGSYEQYF
v_gene: TRBV29-1
j_gene: TRBJ2-7

CDR3aa: CASVSNTEAFF
v_gene: TRBV5-1
j_gene: TRBJ1-1

CDR3aa: CASSSRGYNEKLFF
v_gene: TRBV5-1
j_gene: TRBJ1-4

CDR3aa: CASSVTPGGGGEQYF
v_gene: TRBV9
j_gene: TRBJ2-7

CDR3aa: CASSVEYGSYNEQFF
v_gene: TRBV9
j_gene: TRBJ2-1

CDR3aa: CASSRTGELFF
v_gene: TRBV12-3/TRBV12-4
j_gene: TRBJ2-2

CDR3aa: CASSPSTGVGNYGYTF
v_gene: TRBV18
j_gene: TRBJ1-2

CDR3aa: CAISPRQSTNEKLFF
v_gene: TRBV10-3
j_gene: TRBJ1-4

CDR3aa: CASSLAGTSGQETQYF
v_gene: TRBV7-2
j_gene: TRBJ2-5

CDR3aa: CASSQINTIRGSPLHF
v_gene: TRBV3-1/TRBV3-2
j_gene: TRBJ1-6

CDR3aa: CASSRDRGNEKLFF
v_gene: TRBV7-9
j_gene: TRBJ1-4

CDR3aa: CASSVPRWGMGHMGYTF
v_gene: TRBV9
j_gene: TRBJ1-2

CDR3aa: CASSTWTGTGELFF
v_gene: TRBV6-5
j_gene: TRBJ2-2

CDR3aa: CASSIGGNQPQHF
v_gene: TRBV19
j_gene: TRBJ1-5

CDR3aa: CASSLGTGGLFGYTF
v_gene: TRBV7-2
j_gene: TRBJ1-2

CDR3aa: CASSPPGAFYEQYF
v_gene: TRBV4-2
j_gene: TRBJ2-7

CDR3aa: CASSYSGDSGNTIYF
v_gene: TRBV6-6
j_gene: TRBJ1-3

CDR3aa: CASSGQGYYEQYF
v_gene: TRBV2
j_gene: TRBJ2-7

CDR3aa: CASSEYFGYGYTF
v_gene: TRBV6-1
j_gene: TRBJ1-2

CDR3aa: CASTLDRGNQPQHF
v_gene: TRBV7-2
j_gene: TRBJ1-5

CDR3aa: CASSLSPGTGVTDTEAFF
v_gene: TRBV5-1
j_gene: TRBJ1-1

CDR3aa: CASSIASRGPEGTGELFF
v_gene: TRBV19
j_gene: TRBJ2-2

CDR3aa: CASSQEGANTEAFF
v_gene: TRBV5-1
j_gene: TRBJ1-1

CDR3aa: CARWAGGEGGELFF
v_gene: TRBV27
j_gene: TRBJ2-2

CDR3aa: CASTSTGTGLKNTEAFF
v_gene: TRBV28
j_gene: TRBJ1-1

CDR3aa: CAIRSSGQGADTQYF
v_gene: TRBV10-3
j_gene: TRBJ2-3

CDR3aa: CASSEVRGNSPLHF
v_gene: TRBV2
j_gene: TRBJ1-6

CDR3aa: CSASRQDLQETQYF
v_gene: TRBV20-1
j_gene: TRBJ2-5

CDR3aa: CASSLGGQSLNQPQHF
v_gene: TRBV5-1
j_gene: TRBJ1-5

CDR3aa: CASRRTSGGEETQYF
v_gene: TRBV2
j_gene: TRBJ2-5

CDR3aa: CASSGPPGQPLYEQYF
v_gene: TRBV2
j_gene: TRBJ2-7

CDR3aa: CASSPSTSGGAADTQYF
v_gene: TRBV3-1/TRBV3-2
j_gene: TRBJ2-3

CDR3aa: CASSQGTAYGYTF
v_gene: TRBV4-2
j_gene: TRBJ1-2

CDR3aa: CASSQGGGSGYTF
v_gene: TRBV3-1/TRBV3-2
j_gene: TRBJ1-2

CDR3aa: CASSLRRGYQPQHF
v_gene: TRBV5-6
j_gene: TRBJ1-5

CDR3aa: CASSGNGGPSGNTIYF
v_gene: TRBV6-1
j_gene: TRBJ1-3

CDR3aa: CASSPSAAPTDTQYF
v_gene: TRBV7-6
j_gene: TRBJ2-3

CDR3aa: CSASWGGRNQPQHF
v_gene: TRBV29-1
j_gene: TRBJ1-5

CDR3aa: CASSLVAGGASNEQFF
v_gene: TRBV11-2
j_gene: TRBJ2-1

CDR3aa: CASSLGAGVDSPLHF
v_gene: TRBV7-8
j_gene: TRBJ1-6

CDR3aa: CASSVQNGGEQYF
v_gene: TRBV7-3
j_gene: TRBJ2-7

CDR3aa: CALGRGDTQYF
v_gene: TRBV30
j_gene: TRBJ2-3

CDR3aa: CASSVQPYEQYF
v_gene: TRBV2
j_gene: TRBJ2-7

CDR3aa: CACRKAGVVGELFF
v_gene: TRBV30
j_gene: TRBJ2-2

CDR3aa: CSASNIHEQFF
v_gene: TRBV20-1
j_gene: TRBJ2-1

CDR3aa: CASSYSRMSYEQYF
v_gene: TRBV6-5
j_gene: TRBJ2-7

CDR3aa: CASSLVGGGNTEAFF
v_gene: TRBV7-8
j_gene: TRBJ1-1

CDR3aa: CASSPGTGYNQPQHF
v_gene: TRBV18
j_gene: TRBJ1-5

CDR3aa: CASILTGTGWAEAFF
v_gene: TRBV6-5
j_gene: TRBJ1-1